This is a list of T cell receptor beta chains from one sample in a study of a mutant IDH1 vaccine in newly diagnosed glioma. Using immunoSEQ multiplex PCR, the repertoire was profiled, and TCRdb retains in-frame clones only, with some absent. Of 65,000 or so clones in the sample, 80% to 90% were seen once. These TCRs' antigens remain unknown. The material sequenced was PBMCs, taken from a glioma patient whose treatment included an IDH1 peptide vaccine. The receptors were sampled from a man aged 30 to 45 with glioma. Each CDR3 is given with its conserved first and last residue. D genes are given only for firm matches. Clone size is not always given. Where it is, it says once, few, many or a class for expanded clones.

clone size,D gene,V gene,CDR3 length,J gene,CDR3 protein,CDR3 DNA
once,-,TRBV27,16,TRBJ2-1,CASSFISKNPAGEQFF,TGTGCCAGCAGTTTTATTAGCAAAAACCCAGCGGGTGAGCAGTTCTTC
-,TRBD2,TRBV18,18,TRBJ2-2,CASSPGLAGGLNTGELFF,TGTGCCAGCTCACCGGGACTAGCGGGGGGGCTGAACACCGGGGAGCTGTTTTTT
-,-,TRBV9,14,TRBJ2-7,CASSAGDYRYEQYF,TGTGCCAGCAGTGCAGGGGACTATCGGTACGAGCAGTACTTC
-,-,TRBV5-1,14,TRBJ2-5,CASSLPGPQETQYF,TGCGCCAGCAGCTTGCCGGGACCTCAAGAGACCCAGTACTTC
-,TRBD1,TRBV6-6,16,TRBJ1-5,CASTGPDRGGNQPQHF,TGTGCCAGCACCGGACCCGACAGGGGCGGCAATCAGCCCCAGCATTTT
-,TRBD2,TRBV6-4,15,TRBJ2-1,CASSDSFRGDNEQFF,TGTGCCAGCAGTGACTCGTTCCGGGGGGACAATGAGCAGTTCTTC
-,-,TRBV6-5,15,TRBJ1-3,CASSYARASGNTIYF,TGTGCCAGCAGTTACGCCAGGGCAAGTGGAAACACCATATATTTT
-,-,TRBV5-1,14,TRBJ1-1,CASSLDPSGAEAFF,TGCGCCAGCAGCTTGGACCCTTCTGGTGCTGAAGCTTTCTTT
-,-,TRBV7-9,14,TRBJ1-2,CASSASSSKDGYTF,TGTGCCAGCAGCGCTAGCAGCAGTAAGGATGGCTACACCTTC
-,TRBD2,TRBV9,16,TRBJ2-3,CASSVAGTRGVDTQYF,TGTGCCAGCAGCGTAGCGGGGACTAGGGGAGTTGATACGCAGTATTTT
once,-,TRBV19,24,TRBJ2-2,CASSDPSPPWQGTFAIGDTGELFF,TGTGCCAGTAGTGACCCCTCTCCTCCATGGCAGGGTACCTTTGCGATCGGAGACACCGGGGAGCTGTTTTTT
-,TRBD1,TRBV7-8,14,TRBJ1-4,CASSTTGYNEKLFF,TGTGCCAGCAGCACGACAGGGTATAATGAAAAACTGTTTTTT
-,TRBD1,TRBV5-6,16,TRBJ2-3,CASSTPGQGEADTQYF,TGTGCCAGCAGCACACCGGGACAGGGAGAGGCAGATACGCAGTATTTT
-,-,TRBV28,13,TRBJ1-5,CASSLSRNQPQHF,TGTGCCAGCAGTTTATCACGTAATCAGCCCCAGCATTTT